This TCR beta chain was found in a study of early T cells in non-severe SARS-CoV-2 infection (dated by TCRdb to the early 2020s). General notes on the study: TCR sequencing used bulk RNA from unsorted whole blood, so alpha and beta chains could not be paired.

Receptors were amplified or captured by 5' RACE. Sequencer: NextSeq 500. The TCR library protocol attached unique molecular identifiers to individual cDNA molecules to correct for sequencing error and PCR bias. Both TCR alpha and beta chains were sequenced, and tight co-correlation was observed between alpha and beta sequence abundances in each sample. As for how the authors treated the data: Decombinator V4 was used to annotate TCR sequences for V gene, J gene and CDR3. Expanded TCRs were defined as changing significantly between any two time points under a Poisson model with p below 0.0001. TCR abundances were normalised to the total number of TCRs sequenced per sample and expressed as counts per million. TRAV1-2 paired with TRAJ12, TRAJ20 or TRAJ33 defined MAIT TCRs, while TRAV10 paired with TRAJ18 defined iNKT TCRs. VDJdb, accessed 1 November 2021, was searched for CMV, EBV and SARS-CoV-2 annotated TCRs, excluding TCRs annotated for multiple antigens. Using fastp trimming at Q25 and MiXCR clonotype assembly, TCRdb reanalyzed the public sequencing data and kept in-frame beta chains. Every distinct CDR3 protein forms one entry, paired with its most common genes and DNA. The V and J calls were determined by TCRdb, not by the authors. The sample table contains 100,000 to 130,000 distinct CDR3 sequences; only one count was recorded for roughly 10% of them. The biggest ten clones account for around 8% of the sample.

From its cysteine to its phenylalanine, the CDR3 spans 17 amino acids. Of all the DNA, just the CDR3 is kept, 51 bases in frame from base 1. For CDR1 and CDR2, the germline V gene lists LGHNA and YSLEER. V loses 1 base at its end and J loses 0 bases; junction bases beyond the gene matches: 6. General findings and caveats noted by the study authors: VDJdb matching was skewed toward anti-spike CD8 responses, so virus-specific expansions were likely underestimated and private and CD4 specificities were missed.

In the case of this clonotype: It lacks a known antigen. Base qualities are not at hand, and no much larger clone is one base apart.

This was a case-control study nested in a cohort of healthcare workers in London, UK, who had nasopharyngeal swab PCR tests and blood samples taken every week. Healthcare workers were recruited between 23 and 31 March 2020, during the week of the UK lockdown, and were followed weekly for up to roughly 15 weeks. The receptor comes from an adult who was a healthcare worker with PCR-confirmed SARS-CoV-2 infection or an uninfected control (not recorded which). Recombination linked TRBV4-3 to TRBJ2-1; 7 bases in the middle match TRBD2. The material sequenced was whole blood. The CDR3 reads CASSQGYRDYSYNEQFF. The DNA sequence is TGCGCCAGCAGCCAAGGTTACCGGGACTACTCCTACAATGAGCAGTTCTTC.